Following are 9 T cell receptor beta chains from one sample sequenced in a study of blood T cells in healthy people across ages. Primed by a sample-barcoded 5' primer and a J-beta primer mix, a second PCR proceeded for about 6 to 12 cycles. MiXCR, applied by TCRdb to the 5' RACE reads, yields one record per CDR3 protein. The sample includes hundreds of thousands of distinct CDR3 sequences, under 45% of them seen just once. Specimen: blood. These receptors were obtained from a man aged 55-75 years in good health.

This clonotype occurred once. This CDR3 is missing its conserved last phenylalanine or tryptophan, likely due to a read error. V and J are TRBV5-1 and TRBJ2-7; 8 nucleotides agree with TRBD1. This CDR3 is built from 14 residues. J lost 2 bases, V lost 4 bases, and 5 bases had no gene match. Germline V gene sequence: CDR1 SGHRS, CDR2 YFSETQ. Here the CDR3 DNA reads TGCGCCAGCAGCCTACAGGGGGTCGCCTACGAGCAGTACTTA. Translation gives CASSLQGVAYEQYL.

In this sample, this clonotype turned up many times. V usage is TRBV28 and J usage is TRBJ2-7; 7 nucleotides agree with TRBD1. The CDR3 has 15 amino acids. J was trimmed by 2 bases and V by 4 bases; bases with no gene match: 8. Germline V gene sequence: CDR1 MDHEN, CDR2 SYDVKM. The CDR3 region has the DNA TGTGCCAGCAGTTCGAACGGGGACAGCACCTACGAGCAGTACTTC. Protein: CASSSNGDSTYEQYF.

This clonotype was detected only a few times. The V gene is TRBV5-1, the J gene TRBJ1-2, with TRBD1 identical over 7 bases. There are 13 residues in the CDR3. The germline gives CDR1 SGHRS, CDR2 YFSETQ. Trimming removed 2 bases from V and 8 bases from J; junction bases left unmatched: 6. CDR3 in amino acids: CASSLQGKVGYTF. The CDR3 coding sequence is TGCGCCAGCAGCTTACAGGGGAAAGTCGGCTACACCTTC.

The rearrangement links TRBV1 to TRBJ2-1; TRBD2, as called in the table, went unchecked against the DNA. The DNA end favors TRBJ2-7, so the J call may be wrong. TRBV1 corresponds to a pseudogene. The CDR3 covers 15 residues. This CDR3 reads CTSSPLVSSYNEQYF. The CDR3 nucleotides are TGCACCAGCAGCCCACTAGTCAGCTCCTACAATGAGCAGTACTTC.

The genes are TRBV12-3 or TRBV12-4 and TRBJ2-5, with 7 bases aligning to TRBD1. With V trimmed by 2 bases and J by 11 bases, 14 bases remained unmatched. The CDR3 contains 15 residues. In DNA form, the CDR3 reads TGTGCCAGCAGTTTAACAGGGGCTAGTCACAATGAGCAGTACTTC. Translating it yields CASSLTGASHNEQYF.

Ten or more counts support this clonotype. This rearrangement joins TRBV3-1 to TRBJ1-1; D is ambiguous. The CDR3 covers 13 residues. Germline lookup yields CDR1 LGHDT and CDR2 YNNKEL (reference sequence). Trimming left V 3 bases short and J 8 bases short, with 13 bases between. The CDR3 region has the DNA TGTGCCAGCAGCCACGGTGGCATCAGGGAAGCTTTCTTT. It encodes CASSHGGIREAFF.

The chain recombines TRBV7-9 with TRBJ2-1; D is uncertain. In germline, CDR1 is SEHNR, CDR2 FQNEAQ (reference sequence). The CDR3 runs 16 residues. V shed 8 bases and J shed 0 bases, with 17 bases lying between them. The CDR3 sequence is CASGSIGRSSYNEQFF. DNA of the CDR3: TGTGCCAGCGGCTCGATAGGGCGGAGCTCCTACAATGAGCAGTTCTTC.

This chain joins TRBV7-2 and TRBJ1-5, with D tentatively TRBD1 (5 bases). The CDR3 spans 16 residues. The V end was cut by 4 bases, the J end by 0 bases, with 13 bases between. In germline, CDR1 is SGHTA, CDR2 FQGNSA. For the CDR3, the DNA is TGTGCCAGCAGCTCGGACGGGGGGTATAGCAATCAGCCCCAGCATTTT. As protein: CASSSDGGYSNQPQHF.

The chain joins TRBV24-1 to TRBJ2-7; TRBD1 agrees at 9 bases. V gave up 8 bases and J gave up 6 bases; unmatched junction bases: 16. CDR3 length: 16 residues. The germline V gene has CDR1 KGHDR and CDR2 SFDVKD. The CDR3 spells CATTVWDREVEGEQYF. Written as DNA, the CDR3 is TGTGCCACCACCGTCTGGGACAGGGAAGTAGAAGGCGAGCAGTACTTC.